Listed below are T cell receptor beta chains from one sample, sequenced in a study of blood T cell repertoires in COVID-19. Sequenced by immunoSEQ multiplex PCR; TCRdb stores in-frame clones only, minus some. The sample includes approximately 260,000 clones, approximately 85% of them seen just once. Sequenced input: peripheral blood. Receptors were obtained from a woman aged 65 to 85 with acute or convalescent COVID-19. Both conserved end residues are part of each CDR3. The order of the fields is V gene, D gene, J gene, clone size, CDR3 protein, CDR3 DNA. A D gene is named only where the DNA matches it firmly. Size is omitted from some rows. Given values are once, few, many or a class for expanded clones.

V: TRBV4-1; D: NA; J: TRBJ2-2; size: once; CDR3: CASSQGAAKGGYTGELFF; DNA: TGCGCCAGCAGCCAAGGGGCAGCCAAAGGGGGATATACCGGGGAGCTGTTTTTT
V: TRBV5-1; D: TRBD1; J: TRBJ1-2; size: NA; CDR3: CASSLQGASGYTF; DNA: TGCGCCAGCAGCCTCCAGGGGGCATCTGGCTACACCTTC
V: TRBV11-2; D: TRBD1; J: TRBJ2-4; size: NA; CDR3: CASSLDRTGKLAKNIQYF; DNA: TGTGCCAGCAGCTTAGATAGGACAGGGAAACTGGCCAAAAACATTCAGTACTTC
V: TRBV19; D: TRBD1; J: TRBJ1-1; size: once; CDR3: CASSIGTVNTEAFF; DNA: TGTGCCAGTAGTATTGGGACAGTGAACACTGAAGCTTTCTTT
V: TRBV20-1; D: TRBD1; J: TRBJ1-2; size: NA; CDR3: CSASEGADYGYTF; DNA: TGCAGTGCTAGTGAGGGGGCGGACTATGGCTACACCTTC
V: TRBV20-1; D: NA; J: TRBJ2-1; size: NA; CDR3: CSSRGNEQFF; DNA: TGCAGTTCAAGGGGAAATGAGCAGTTCTTC
V: TRBV7-9; D: TRBD1; J: TRBJ1-6; size: NA; CDR3: CASSLGQGGSPLHF; DNA: TGTGCCAGCAGCTTAGGACAGGGAGGTTCACCCCTCCACTTT
V: TRBV4-2; D: NA; J: TRBJ1-6; size: NA; CDR3: CASSPRQVHAVSYNSPLHF; DNA: TGTGCCAGCAGCCCTAGACAGGTCCATGCCGTCTCCTATAATTCACCCCTCCACTTT
V: TRBV5-4; D: NA; J: TRBJ2-2; size: once; CDR3: CASGNGDTIWQGGELFF; DNA: TGTGCCAGCGGTAACGGGGACACCATATGGCAGGGAGGGGAGCTGTTTTTT
V: TRBV2; D: TRBD1; J: TRBJ2-7; size: NA; CDR3: CASSRDRNYEQYF; DNA: TGTGCCAGCAGCCGGGACAGGAATTACGAGCAGTACTTC
V: TRBV29-1; D: NA; J: TRBJ2-3; size: NA; CDR3: CSVEDIAGHTDTQYF; DNA: TGCAGCGTTGAAGATATCGCGGGCCACACAGATACGCAGTATTTT
V: TRBV3-1/TRBV3-2; D: NA; J: TRBJ1-1; size: NA; CDR3: CASTRQDTEAFF; DNA: TGTGCCAGCACCCGCCAGGACACTGAAGCTTTCTTT
V: TRBV2; D: NA; J: TRBJ1-1; size: NA; CDR3: CASSARPLAFF; DNA: TGTGCCAGCAGTGCTAGGCCTCTCGCTTTCTTT
V: TRBV7-2; D: NA; J: TRBJ1-1; size: NA; CDR3: CASSLGRSRGDMNTEAFF; DNA: TGTGCCAGCAGCTTAGGTCGGTCGCGCGGGGATATGAACACTGAAGCTTTCTTT
V: TRBV5-1; D: NA; J: TRBJ1-1; size: NA; CDR3: CASSLSTANTEAFF; DNA: TGCGCCAGCAGCTTAAGCACAGCAAACACTGAAGCTTTCTTT
V: TRBV6-5; D: TRBD1; J: TRBJ1-2; size: NA; CDR3: CASSYRDSPNYGYTF; DNA: TGTGCCAGCAGTTACCGGGACAGCCCTAACTATGGCTACACCTTC
V: TRBV5-5; D: NA; J: TRBJ1-5; size: NA; CDR3: CASSLGGGLSNQPQHF; DNA: TGTGCCAGCAGCTTGGGGGGAGGGCTAAGCAATCAGCCCCAGCATTTT
V: TRBV19; D: TRBD1; J: TRBJ1-1; size: once; CDR3: CASSKETGGAAEAFF; DNA: TGTGCCAGTAGTAAAGAGACAGGGGGCGCAGCTGAAGCTTTCTTT
V: TRBV5-1; D: NA; J: TRBJ1-2; size: NA; CDR3: CASSPGGENYGYTF; DNA: TGCGCCAGCAGCCCTGGCGGGGAAAACTATGGCTACACCTTC
V: TRBV12-3/TRBV12-4; D: NA; J: TRBJ1-4; size: NA; CDR3: CASSQLGPGGLFF; DNA: TGTGCCAGCAGTCAGTTGGGGCCGGGAGGACTGTTTTTT
V: TRBV7-9; D: NA; J: TRBJ2-5; size: NA; CDR3: CASSLFGGAETQYF; DNA: TGTGCCAGCAGCTTATTTGGCGGGGCAGAGACCCAGTACTTC
V: TRBV5-1; D: TRBD2; J: TRBJ2-1; size: few; CDR3: CASSTGTSDYNEQFF; DNA: TGCGCCAGCAGCACCGGGACTAGTGACTACAATGAGCAGTTCTTC
V: TRBV7-9; D: TRBD2; J: TRBJ2-1; size: NA; CDR3: CASSSGWESGGIYNEQFF; DNA: TGTGCCAGCAGCTCCGGGTGGGAAAGCGGGGGAATCTACAATGAGCAGTTCTTC
V: TRBV5-6; D: TRBD1; J: TRBJ2-6; size: NA; CDR3: CASSLGQTLSGANVLTF; DNA: TGTGCCAGCAGCCTGGGACAGACGCTTTCTGGGGCCAACGTCCTGACTTTC
V: TRBV27; D: NA; J: TRBJ1-1; size: NA; CDR3: CASSLYGVNTEAFF; DNA: TGTGCCAGCAGTTTATACGGGGTAAACACTGAAGCTTTCTTT
V: TRBV5-6; D: TRBD1; J: TRBJ2-5; size: NA; CDR3: CASSFRQGKETQYF; DNA: TGTGCCAGCAGCTTCCGACAGGGCAAAGAGACCCAGTACTTC
V: TRBV7-8; D: NA; J: TRBJ2-2; size: NA; CDR3: CASSLAGADTGELFF; DNA: TGTGCCAGCAGCTTAGCGGGGGCAGACACCGGGGAGCTGTTTTTT
V: TRBV20-1; D: NA; J: TRBJ2-7; size: NA; CDR3: CSASSFMAGSYEQYF; DNA: TGCAGTGCTAGTTCTTTTATGGCGGGGTCCTACGAGCAGTACTTC
V: TRBV7-6; D: NA; J: TRBJ2-1; size: NA; CDR3: CASAVGAKEQFF; DNA: TGTGCCAGCGCTGTTGGGGCGAAGGAGCAGTTCTTC